This T cell receptor (beta chain) was sequenced for a study of T cell responses to AZD1222 COVID-19 vaccine. Regarding the study as a whole: Targeting of unmutated variant regions was reportedly seen in nearly half of spike-specific TCRs. At 160-218 and 743-854, vaccine-associated CD4 TCRs were dominant, and they spanned spike. Seropositivity was recorded at baseline in only a handful of AZD1222 recipients. In all cases, repertoires were sampled only after the peak T cell response.

As for this clone: Its antigen is not known.

The data were produced by immunoSEQ multiplex PCR, yet TCRdb's version contains in-frame clones alone and is incomplete. The sample contains 180,000 or so clones, around 90% of which appear only once. With V trimmed by 2 bases and J by 4 bases, 4 bases remained unmatched. Germline V CDR1 and CDR2: MNHEY, SMNVEV (reference sequence). The length of the CDR3 is 15 residues. The receptor's source is an adult who received the MenACWY meningococcal vaccine as a control. The starting material was peripheral blood, obtained 28 days after the second dose of the MenACWY control vaccine. The chain employs TRBV27 and TRBJ2-5; 10 nucleotides agree with TRBD2. CDR3 protein: CASSLTSSGRETQYF. Written as DNA, the CDR3 is TGTGCCAGCAGTTTAACTTCTAGCGGGAGAGAGACCCAGTACTTC.